The rows below give T cell receptor beta chains drawn from one sample of a study of blood T cell repertoires in COVID-19. Sequencing was performed with immunoSEQ multiplex PCR; in TCRdb, only in-frame clones are kept and a portion is missing. In the table there are around 320,000 clones, roughly nine tenths of which are singletons. The sequenced sample was PBMCs or T cells enriched from blood (not recorded which). Receptor source: a woman aged 30 to 39 who had been exposed to COVID-19. Each CDR3 is given with its conserved first and last residue. The D gene is left open where the match is weak. Where a row states a size, it is once, few, many or the class of an expanded clone; other rows omit it.

D: NA
V: TRBV13
J: TRBJ2-7
size: NA
CDR3: CASSGAGGQIYEQYF
DNA: TGTGCCAGCAGCGGGGCCGGGGGACAGATCTACGAGCAGTACTTC

D: NA
V: TRBV11-2
J: TRBJ2-7
size: NA
CDR3: CASSLVGEQYF
DNA: TGTGCCAGCAGCTTAGTCGGCGAGCAGTACTTC

D: NA
V: TRBV3-1/TRBV3-2
J: TRBJ1-6
size: once
CDR3: CASSHLGRDTYNSPLHF
DNA: TGTGCCAGCAGCCACTTAGGGAGGGACACTTATAATTCACCCCTCCACTTT

D: NA
V: TRBV19
J: TRBJ2-5
size: NA
CDR3: CASSISRRETQYF
DNA: TGTGCCAGTAGTATCTCGCGTCGGGAGACCCAGTACTTC

D: TRBD1
V: TRBV30
J: TRBJ1-2
size: NA
CDR3: CAWSAGTGKFNYGYTF
DNA: TGTGCCTGGAGTGCCGGGACAGGGAAATTTAACTATGGCTACACCTTC

D: TRBD1
V: TRBV19
J: TRBJ1-1
size: NA
CDR3: CASRSPPGGSMNTEAFF
DNA: TGTGCCAGTAGGTCCCCCCCAGGGGGAAGCATGAACACTGAAGCTTTCTTT

D: TRBD2
V: TRBV18
J: TRBJ2-3
size: NA
CDR3: CASSPLAGSTDTQYF
DNA: TGTGCCAGCTCACCACTAGCGGGGAGCACAGATACGCAGTATTTT

D: NA
V: TRBV12-3/TRBV12-4
J: TRBJ2-1
size: NA
CDR3: CASSRTGVREQFF
DNA: TGTGCCAGCAGTCGCACGGGGGTCCGGGAGCAGTTCTTC

D: TRBD1
V: TRBV18
J: TRBJ2-3
size: NA
CDR3: CASSQDREGTDTQYF
DNA: TGTGCCAGCTCTCAGGACAGGGAGGGCACAGATACGCAGTATTTT

D: NA
V: TRBV27
J: TRBJ2-5
size: NA
CDR3: CASSLLWASAQETQYF
DNA: TGTGCCAGCAGTTTACTATGGGCTAGCGCCCAAGAGACCCAGTACTTC

D: TRBD2
V: TRBV10-3
J: TRBJ2-5
size: NA
CDR3: CAISESGRTGGVPQETQYF
DNA: TGTGCCATCAGTGAGTCGGGTAGAACGGGGGGGGTTCCCCAAGAGACCCAGTACTTC

D: TRBD1
V: TRBV4-1
J: TRBJ2-5
size: NA
CDR3: CASSRGPGTGGPETQYF
DNA: TGCGCCAGCAGCCGCGGGCCCGGGACAGGGGGGCCGGAGACCCAGTACTTC

D: TRBD2
V: TRBV19
J: TRBJ2-7
size: NA
CDR3: CASSIDGTRLTDEQYF
DNA: TGTGCCAGTAGTATAGATGGGACTAGGCTTACCGACGAGCAGTACTTC

D: NA
V: TRBV5-1
J: TRBJ2-1
size: NA
CDR3: CASSFLGGPKNEQFF
DNA: TGCGCCAGCAGCTTTTTGGGGGGGCCGAAAAATGAGCAGTTCTTC

D: NA
V: TRBV7-9
J: TRBJ1-2
size: few
CDR3: CASSLAVGTTNYGYTF
DNA: TGTGCCAGCAGCTTAGCTGTGGGGACTACTAACTATGGCTACACCTTC

D: NA
V: TRBV30
J: TRBJ1-2
size: NA
CDR3: CAWGPGYTF
DNA: TGTGCCTGGGGGCCCGGCTACACCTTC

D: NA
V: TRBV5-1
J: TRBJ1-2
size: NA
CDR3: CASSARGLFAERGYTF
DNA: TGCGCCAGCAGCGCGCGGGGCCTATTCGCTGAGCGTGGCTACACCTTC

D: NA
V: TRBV7-6
J: TRBJ2-7
size: NA
CDR3: CASSPGLYEQYF
DNA: TGTGCCAGCAGCCCAGGACTCTACGAGCAGTACTTC

D: TRBD1
V: TRBV10-3
J: TRBJ1-2
size: NA
CDR3: CAISGGPGQNTF
DNA: TGTGCCATCAGTGGCGGGCCGGGACAGAACACCTTC

D: TRBD1
V: TRBV5-1
J: TRBJ2-7
size: NA
CDR3: CASSLSSEAGTGRFEQYF
DNA: TGCGCCAGCAGCTTGTCATCCGAGGCCGGGACAGGGCGGTTCGAGCAGTACTTC

D: NA
V: TRBV11-3
J: TRBJ2-5
size: NA
CDR3: CASSLDPGGVETQYF
DNA: TGTGCCAGCAGCTTAGATCCGGGTGGAGTAGAGACCCAGTACTTC

D: NA
V: TRBV29-1
J: TRBJ1-2
size: NA
CDR3: CSVEGRDSYKGNYGYTF
DNA: TGCAGCGTTGAGGGTCGGGACTCTTACAAAGGGAACTATGGCTACACCTTC

D: NA
V: TRBV5-1
J: TRBJ1-1
size: NA
CDR3: CASSYQGTTEAFF
DNA: TGCGCCAGCAGCTATCAGGGGACCACTGAAGCTTTCTTT

D: TRBD1
V: TRBV3-1/TRBV3-2
J: TRBJ1-5
size: NA
CDR3: CASSHRQGRQPQHF
DNA: TGTGCCAGCAGCCACAGACAGGGACGACAGCCCCAGCATTTT

D: TRBD2
V: TRBV15
J: TRBJ2-3
size: NA
CDR3: CATSRDVVAGATQYF
DNA: TGTGCCACCAGCAGAGATGTGGTAGCGGGGGCTACGCAGTATTTT

D: TRBD2
V: TRBV5-1
J: TRBJ2-3
size: NA
CDR3: CASSRPSGGSDTQYF
DNA: TGCGCCAGCAGCAGGCCTAGCGGGGGGTCAGATACGCAGTATTTT

D: TRBD2
V: TRBV5-4
J: TRBJ2-3
size: NA
CDR3: CASSKRGSGGSTDTQYF
DNA: TGTGCCAGCAGCAAGAGGGGTAGCGGGGGTAGCACAGATACGCAGTATTTT

D: TRBD1
V: TRBV7-9
J: TRBJ2-3
size: NA
CDR3: CASSSERTGSLIDTQYF
DNA: TGTGCCAGCAGCTCAGAGCGGACAGGGAGTTTAATAGATACGCAGTATTTT

D: NA
V: TRBV27
J: TRBJ2-1
size: NA
CDR3: CASSQGGTWGNEQFF
DNA: TGTGCCAGCAGCCAAGGCGGGACGTGGGGCAATGAGCAGTTCTTC

D: TRBD1
V: TRBV3-1/TRBV3-2
J: TRBJ1-3
size: NA
CDR3: CASSNRGSGNTIYF
DNA: TGTGCCAGCAGCAACAGGGGTTCTGGAAACACCATATATTTT

D: NA
V: TRBV20-1
J: TRBJ2-2
size: NA
CDR3: CSASYRGNTGELFF
DNA: TGCAGTGCTAGTTATCGGGGAAACACCGGGGAGCTGTTTTTT

D: TRBD2
V: TRBV7-2
J: TRBJ2-1
size: NA
CDR3: CASSLAGEPGGRFF
DNA: TGTGCCAGCAGCCTAGCGGGAGAACCAGGGGGGCGATTCTTC

D: NA
V: TRBV13
J: TRBJ2-1
size: once
CDR3: CASSLYSANEQFF
DNA: TGTGCCAGCAGCTTATATAGCGCCAATGAGCAGTTCTTC

D: NA
V: TRBV6-5
J: TRBJ1-5
size: NA
CDR3: CASSYGRGGNQPQHF
DNA: TGTGCCAGCAGTTACGGGCGGGGAGGCAATCAGCCCCAGCATTTT

D: TRBD1
V: TRBV2
J: TRBJ1-1
size: once
CDR3: CASRWTGVAEAFF
DNA: TGTGCCAGCAGGTGGACAGGGGTAGCTGAAGCTTTCTTT

D: NA
V: TRBV6-2/TRBV6-3
J: TRBJ2-1
size: NA
CDR3: CASSGSGGRNEQFF
DNA: TGTGCCAGCAGCGGGTCGGGGGGCAGAAATGAGCAGTTCTTC

D: NA
V: TRBV5-1
J: TRBJ1-1
size: NA
CDR3: CASSLFTETGEAFF
DNA: TGCGCCAGCAGCTTGTTCACGGAGACAGGTGAAGCTTTCTTT

D: NA
V: TRBV5-1
J: TRBJ1-1
size: NA
CDR3: CASSLGRLTNTEAFF
DNA: TGCGCCAGCAGCTTGGGAAGGTTGACTAACACTGAAGCTTTCTTT

D: TRBD1
V: TRBV19
J: TRBJ2-2
size: NA
CDR3: CASSLTSGQGYTGELFF
DNA: TGTGCCAGTAGTCTCACCTCGGGACAGGGATACACCGGGGAGCTGTTTTTT

D: NA
V: TRBV11-2
J: TRBJ1-1
size: NA
CDR3: CASSPPGNVVAFF
DNA: TGTGCCAGCAGCCCTCCGGGAAATGTCGTAGCTTTCTTT

D: TRBD1
V: TRBV15
J: TRBJ1-2
size: NA
CDR3: CATSVTGSIGYGYTF
DNA: TGTGCCACCAGCGTGACAGGGAGTATTGGCTATGGCTACACCTTC

D: TRBD1
V: TRBV9
J: TRBJ1-1
size: once
CDR3: CASSGGTVNMNTEAFF
DNA: TGTGCCAGCAGCGGGGGGACAGTGAACATGAACACTGAAGCTTTCTTT

D: TRBD1
V: TRBV7-2
J: TRBJ1-2
size: NA
CDR3: CASSPGTGIANYGYTF
DNA: TGTGCCAGCAGCCCGGGGACAGGCATAGCTAACTATGGCTACACCTTC

D: TRBD2
V: TRBV19
J: TRBJ2-1
size: NA
CDR3: CASSGAGVLYNEQFF
DNA: TGTGCCAGTAGTGGAGCGGGGGTCTTGTACAATGAGCAGTTCTTC

D: NA
V: TRBV19
J: TRBJ2-1
size: once
CDR3: CASSTYNEQFF
DNA: TGTGCCAGTAGCACCTACAATGAGCAGTTCTTC

D: NA
V: TRBV4-2
J: TRBJ1-5
size: once
CDR3: CASSQDGGGDQPQHF
DNA: TGTGCCAGCAGCCAAGACGGGGGAGGGGATCAGCCCCAGCATTTT

D: TRBD1
V: TRBV7-9
J: TRBJ2-5
size: NA
CDR3: CASSFLVGGALQTQYF
DNA: TGTGCCAGCAGCTTTTTGGTAGGGGGCGCGCTCCAGACCCAGTACTTC

D: NA
V: TRBV7-8
J: TRBJ2-1
size: NA
CDR3: CASWGGLNEQFF
DNA: TGTGCCAGCTGGGGGGGCCTTAATGAGCAGTTCTTC

D: NA
V: TRBV9
J: TRBJ1-2
size: NA
CDR3: CASSPWGGTYGYTF
DNA: TGTGCCAGCAGCCCCTGGGGGGGGACTTATGGCTACACCTTC

D: TRBD1
V: TRBV6-4
J: TRBJ2-6
size: NA
CDR3: CASSDYVRGQRDPGANVLTF
DNA: TGTGCCAGCAGTGACTACGTGAGGGGACAGAGAGATCCTGGGGCCAACGTCCTGACTTTC

D: TRBD1
V: TRBV6-5
J: TRBJ2-5
size: NA
CDR3: CASSYSVGQQETQYF
DNA: TGTGCCAGCAGTTACTCCGTGGGACAGCAAGAGACCCAGTACTTC

D: TRBD2
V: TRBV6-2/TRBV6-3
J: TRBJ2-1
size: NA
CDR3: CASSPSGLAGGPGYNEQFF
DNA: TGTGCCAGCAGTCCGTCAGGGCTAGCGGGGGGGCCGGGGTACAATGAGCAGTTCTTC

D: NA
V: TRBV7-8
J: TRBJ2-7
size: NA
CDR3: CASSLVAGALYEQYF
DNA: TGTGCCAGCAGCTTAGTGGCAGGGGCACTCTACGAGCAGTACTTC

D: TRBD1
V: TRBV5-1
J: TRBJ1-3
size: NA
CDR3: CASSPKPGQRSGNTIYF
DNA: TGCGCCAGCAGCCCAAAGCCGGGACAGCGCTCTGGAAACACCATATATTTT